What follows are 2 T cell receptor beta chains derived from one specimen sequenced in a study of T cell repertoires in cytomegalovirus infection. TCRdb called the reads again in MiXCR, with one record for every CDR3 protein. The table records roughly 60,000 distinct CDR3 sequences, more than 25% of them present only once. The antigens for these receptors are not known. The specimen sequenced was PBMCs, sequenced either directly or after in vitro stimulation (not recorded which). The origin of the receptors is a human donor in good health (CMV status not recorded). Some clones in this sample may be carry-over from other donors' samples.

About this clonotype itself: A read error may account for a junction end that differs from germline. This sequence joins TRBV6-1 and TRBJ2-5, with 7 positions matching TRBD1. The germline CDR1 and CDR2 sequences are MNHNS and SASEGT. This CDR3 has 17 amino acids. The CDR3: CASSQQTGSVTQDTQYF. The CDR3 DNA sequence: TGTGCCAGCAGCCAACAGACAGGGTCGGTAACCCAAGATACCCAGTACTTC.

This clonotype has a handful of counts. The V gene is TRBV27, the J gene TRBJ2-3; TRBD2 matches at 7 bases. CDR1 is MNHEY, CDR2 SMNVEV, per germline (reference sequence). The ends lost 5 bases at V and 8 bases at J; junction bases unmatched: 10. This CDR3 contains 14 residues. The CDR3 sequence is CASSIISQRGTQYF. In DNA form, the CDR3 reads TGTGCCAGCAGTATCATATCACAGCGGGGTACGCAGTATTTT.